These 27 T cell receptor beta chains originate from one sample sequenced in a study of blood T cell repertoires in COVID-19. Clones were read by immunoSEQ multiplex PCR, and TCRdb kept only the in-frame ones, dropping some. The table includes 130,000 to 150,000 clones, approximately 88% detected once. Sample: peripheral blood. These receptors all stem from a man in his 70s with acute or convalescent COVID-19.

CDR3 sequence (DNA): TGTGCCAGCAGTTTCCGAGCAATTAACTCCTACGAGCAGTACTTC. Translated: CASSFRAINSYEQYF. The chain joins TRBV27 to TRBJ2-7; D gene ambiguous. Germline-derived CDR1 and CDR2 are MNHEY and SMNVEV (reference sequence). Between the trimmed V and J ends, which lost 3 bases and 0 bases, there was a span of 12 bases. CDR3 size: 15 residues.

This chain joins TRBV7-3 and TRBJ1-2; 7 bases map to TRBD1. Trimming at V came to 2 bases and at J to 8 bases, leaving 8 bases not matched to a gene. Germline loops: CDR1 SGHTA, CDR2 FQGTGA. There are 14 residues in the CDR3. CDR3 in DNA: TGTGCCAGCAGCTTACGGGACAGCGCAGACGGCTACACCTTC. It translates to CASSLRDSADGYTF.

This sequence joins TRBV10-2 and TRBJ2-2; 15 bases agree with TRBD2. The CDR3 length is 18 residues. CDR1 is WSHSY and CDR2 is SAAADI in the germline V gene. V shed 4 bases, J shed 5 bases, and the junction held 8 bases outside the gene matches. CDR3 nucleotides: TGCGCCAGCAGTGGACAGGGACTAGCGGGAGGCGTTACCGGGGAGCTGTTTTTT. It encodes CASSGQGLAGGVTGELFF.

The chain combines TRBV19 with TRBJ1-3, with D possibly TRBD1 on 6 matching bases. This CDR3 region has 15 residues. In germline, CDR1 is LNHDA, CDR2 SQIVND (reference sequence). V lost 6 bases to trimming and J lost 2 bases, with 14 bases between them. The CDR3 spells CASRSRGATGNTIYF. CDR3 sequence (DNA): TGTGCCAGTAGATCTCGGGGGGCAACTGGAAACACCATATATTTT.

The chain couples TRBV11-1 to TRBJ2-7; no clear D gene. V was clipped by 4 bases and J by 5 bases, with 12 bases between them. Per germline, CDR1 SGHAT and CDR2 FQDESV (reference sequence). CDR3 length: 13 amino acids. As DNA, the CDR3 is TGTGCCAGCAGCTCCAAGCTCTCGAACGAGCAGTACTTC. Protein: CASSSKLSNEQYF.

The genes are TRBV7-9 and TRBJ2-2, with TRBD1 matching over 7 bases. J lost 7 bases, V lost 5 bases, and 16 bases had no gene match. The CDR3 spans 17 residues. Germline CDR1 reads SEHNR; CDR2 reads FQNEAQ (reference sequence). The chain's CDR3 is CASSPNKRGRVLGELFF. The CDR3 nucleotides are TGTGCCAGCAGCCCAAATAAGAGGGGGCGCGTCCTCGGGGAGCTGTTTTTT.

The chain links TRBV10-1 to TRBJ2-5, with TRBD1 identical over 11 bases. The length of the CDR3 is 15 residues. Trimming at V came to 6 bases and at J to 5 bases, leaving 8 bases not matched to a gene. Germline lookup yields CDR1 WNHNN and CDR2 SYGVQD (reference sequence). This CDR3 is CASSPGQGAWETQYF. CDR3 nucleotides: TGCGCCAGCAGCCCCGGACAGGGGGCTTGGGAGACCCAGTACTTC.

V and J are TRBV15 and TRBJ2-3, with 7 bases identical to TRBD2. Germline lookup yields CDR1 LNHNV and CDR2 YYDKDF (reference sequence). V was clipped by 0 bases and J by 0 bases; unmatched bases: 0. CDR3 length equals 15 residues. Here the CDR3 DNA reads TGTGCCACCAGCAGAGATAGCGGGAGCACAGATACGCAGTATTTT. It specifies CATSRDSGSTDTQYF. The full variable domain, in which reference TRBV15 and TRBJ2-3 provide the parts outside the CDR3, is DAMVIQNPRYQVTQFGKPVTLSCSQTLNHNVMYWYQQKSSQAPKLLFHYYDKDFNNEADTPDNFQSRRPNTSFCFLDIRSPGLGDTAMYLCATSRDSGSTDTQYFGPGTRLTVL.

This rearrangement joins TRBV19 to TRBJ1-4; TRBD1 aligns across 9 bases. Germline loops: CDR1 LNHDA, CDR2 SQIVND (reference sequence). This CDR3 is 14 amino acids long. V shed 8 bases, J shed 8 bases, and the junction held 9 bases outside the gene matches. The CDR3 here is CASQLVTGGEKLFF. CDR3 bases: TGTGCCAGTCAACTTGTGACAGGGGGAGAAAAACTGTTTTTT.

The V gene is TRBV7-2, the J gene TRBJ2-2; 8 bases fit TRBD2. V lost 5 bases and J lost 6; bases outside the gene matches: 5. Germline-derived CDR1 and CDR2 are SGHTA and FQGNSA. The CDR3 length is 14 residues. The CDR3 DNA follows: TGTGCCAGCAGCCACGGAGCGGGAGCCGGGGAGCTGTTTTTT. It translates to CASSHGAGAGELFF. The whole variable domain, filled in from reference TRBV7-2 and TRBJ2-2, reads GAGVSQSPSNKVTEKGKDVELRCDPISGHTALYWYRQSLGQGLEFLIYFQGNSAPDKSGLPSDRFSAERTGGSVSTLTIQRTQQEDSAVYLCASSHGAGAGELFFGEGSRLTVL.

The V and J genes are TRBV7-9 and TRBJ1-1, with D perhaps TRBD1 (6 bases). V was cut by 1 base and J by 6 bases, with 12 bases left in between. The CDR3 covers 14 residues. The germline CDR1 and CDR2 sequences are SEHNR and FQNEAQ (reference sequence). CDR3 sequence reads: CASSLEFEGAEAFF. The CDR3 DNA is TGTGCCAGCAGCTTAGAGTTTGAGGGGGCTGAAGCTTTCTTT.

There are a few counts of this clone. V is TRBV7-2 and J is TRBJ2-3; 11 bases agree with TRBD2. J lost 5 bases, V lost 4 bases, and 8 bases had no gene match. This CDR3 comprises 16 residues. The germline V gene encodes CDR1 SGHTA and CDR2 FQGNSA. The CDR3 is CASSSGVAGGLDTQYF. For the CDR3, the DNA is TGTGCCAGCAGCTCTGGGGTAGCGGGAGGGTTAGATACGCAGTATTTT.

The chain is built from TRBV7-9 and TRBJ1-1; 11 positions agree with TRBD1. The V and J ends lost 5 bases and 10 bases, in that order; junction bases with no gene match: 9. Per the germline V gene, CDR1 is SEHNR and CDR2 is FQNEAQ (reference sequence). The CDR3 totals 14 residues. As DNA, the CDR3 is TGTGCCAGCAGCGCAAGGACAGGGGGCGGGTCAGCTTTCTTT. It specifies CASSARTGGGSAFF.

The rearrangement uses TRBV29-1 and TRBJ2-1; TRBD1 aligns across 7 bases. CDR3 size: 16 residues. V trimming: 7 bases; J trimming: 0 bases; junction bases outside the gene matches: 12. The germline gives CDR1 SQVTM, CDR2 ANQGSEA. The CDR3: CSAKGDRQASYNEQFF. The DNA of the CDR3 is TGCAGCGCAAAGGGGGACAGACAAGCCTCCTACAATGAGCAGTTCTTC.

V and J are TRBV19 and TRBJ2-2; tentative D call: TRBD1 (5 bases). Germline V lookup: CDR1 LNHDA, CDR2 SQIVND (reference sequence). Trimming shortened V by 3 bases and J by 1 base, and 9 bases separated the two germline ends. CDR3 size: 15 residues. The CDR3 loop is CASSINRMNTGELFF. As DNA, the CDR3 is TGTGCCAGTAGTATTAACAGGATGAACACCGGGGAGCTGTTTTTT.

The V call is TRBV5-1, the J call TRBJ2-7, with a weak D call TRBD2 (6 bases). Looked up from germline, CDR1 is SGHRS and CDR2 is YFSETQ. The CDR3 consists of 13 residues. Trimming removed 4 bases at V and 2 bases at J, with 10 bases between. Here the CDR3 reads CASSEGTPYEQYF. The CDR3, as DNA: TGCGCCAGCAGCGAGGGGACTCCCTACGAGCAGTACTTC.

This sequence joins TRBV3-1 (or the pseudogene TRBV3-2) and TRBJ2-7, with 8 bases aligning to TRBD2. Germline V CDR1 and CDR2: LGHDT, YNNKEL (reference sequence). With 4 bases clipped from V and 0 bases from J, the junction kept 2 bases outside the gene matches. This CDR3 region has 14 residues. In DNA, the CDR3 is TGTGCCAGCAGCCCCGGGGGGGTCTCCTACGAGCAGTACTTC. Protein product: CASSPGGVSYEQYF.

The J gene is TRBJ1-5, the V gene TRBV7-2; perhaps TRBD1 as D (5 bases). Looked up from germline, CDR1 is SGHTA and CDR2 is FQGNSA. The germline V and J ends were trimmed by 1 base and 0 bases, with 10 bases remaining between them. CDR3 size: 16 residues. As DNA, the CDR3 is TGTGCCAGCAGCTTAGGGTCAGGGCCTAGCAATCAGCCCCAGCATTTT. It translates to CASSLGSGPSNQPQHF.

The CDR3 region has the DNA TGTGCCAGCAGCTTAAATAGCGCCTCCACAGATACGCAGTATTTT. Its protein product is CASSLNSASTDTQYF. The rearrangement links TRBV7-3 to TRBJ2-3, with a tentative D call TRBD2 (5 bases). Germline values: CDR1 SGHTA, CDR2 FQGTGA. V was pared by 1 base and J by 2 bases, with 10 bases between. CDR3 size: 15 residues. The full variable domain, with the rest looked up from reference TRBV7-3 and TRBJ2-3, is GAGVSQTPSNKVTEKGKYVELRCDPISGHTALYWYRQSLGQGPEFLIYFQGTGAADDSGLPNDRFFAVRPEGSVSTLKIQRTERGDSAVYLCASSLNSASTDTQYFGPGTRLTVL.

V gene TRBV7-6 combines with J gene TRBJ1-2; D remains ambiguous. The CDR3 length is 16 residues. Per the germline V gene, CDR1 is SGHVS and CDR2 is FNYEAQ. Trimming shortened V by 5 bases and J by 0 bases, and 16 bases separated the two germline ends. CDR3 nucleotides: TGTGCCAGCAGCCCAGAGTTAGAGGGAACTAACTATGGCTACACCTTC. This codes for CASSPELEGTNYGYTF.

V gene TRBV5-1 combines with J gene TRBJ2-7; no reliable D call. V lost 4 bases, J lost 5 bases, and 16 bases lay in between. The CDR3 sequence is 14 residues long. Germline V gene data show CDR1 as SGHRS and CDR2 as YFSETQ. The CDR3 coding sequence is TGCGCCAGCAGCCCGGCCTTGGGTAGCCACGAGCAGTACTTC. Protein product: CASSPALGSHEQYF. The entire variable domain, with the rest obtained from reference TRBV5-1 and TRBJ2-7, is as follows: KAGVTQTPRYLIKTRGQQVTLSCSPISGHRSVSWYQQTPGQGLQFLFEYFSETQRNKGNFPGRFSGRQFSNSRSEMNVSTLELGDSALYLCASSPALGSHEQYFGPGTRLTVT.

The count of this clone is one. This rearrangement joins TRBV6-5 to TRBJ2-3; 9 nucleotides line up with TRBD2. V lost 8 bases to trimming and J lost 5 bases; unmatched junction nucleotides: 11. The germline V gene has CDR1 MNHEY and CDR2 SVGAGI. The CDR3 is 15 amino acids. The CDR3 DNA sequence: TGTGCCAGCTTGAGGCGGGAGGGTCCAGGAGATACGCAGTATTTT. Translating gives CASLRREGPGDTQYF.

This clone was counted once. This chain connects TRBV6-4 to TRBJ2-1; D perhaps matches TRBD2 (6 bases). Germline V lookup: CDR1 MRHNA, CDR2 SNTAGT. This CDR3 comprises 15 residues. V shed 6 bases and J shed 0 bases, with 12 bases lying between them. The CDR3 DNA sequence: TGTGCCAGCAGATCGGAGGGTTCCTCCTACAATGAGCAGTTCTTC. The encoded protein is CASRSEGSSYNEQFF.

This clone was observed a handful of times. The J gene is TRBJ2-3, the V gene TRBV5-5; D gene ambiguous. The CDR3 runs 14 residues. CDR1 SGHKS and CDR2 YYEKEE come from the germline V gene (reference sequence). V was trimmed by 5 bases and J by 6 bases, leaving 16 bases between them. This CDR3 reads CASREATSSDTQYF. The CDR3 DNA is TGTGCCAGCAGAGAGGCTACCTCTTCGGATACGCAGTATTTT.

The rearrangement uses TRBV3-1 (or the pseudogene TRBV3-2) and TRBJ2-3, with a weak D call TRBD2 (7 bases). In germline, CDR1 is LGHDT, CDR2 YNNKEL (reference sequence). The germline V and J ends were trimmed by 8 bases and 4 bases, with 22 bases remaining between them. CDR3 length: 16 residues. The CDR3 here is CASGTAGAAQADTQYF. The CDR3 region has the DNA TGTGCCAGCGGGACGGCGGGGGCCGCTCAGGCAGATACGCAGTATTTT.

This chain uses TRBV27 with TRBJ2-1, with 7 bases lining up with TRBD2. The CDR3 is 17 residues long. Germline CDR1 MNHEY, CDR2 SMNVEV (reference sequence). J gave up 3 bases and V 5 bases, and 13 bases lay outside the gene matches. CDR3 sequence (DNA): TGTGCCAGCAGTCCCCATCGGGCTAGCGGCTACTACAATGAGCAGTTCTTC. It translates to CASSPHRASGYYNEQFF.

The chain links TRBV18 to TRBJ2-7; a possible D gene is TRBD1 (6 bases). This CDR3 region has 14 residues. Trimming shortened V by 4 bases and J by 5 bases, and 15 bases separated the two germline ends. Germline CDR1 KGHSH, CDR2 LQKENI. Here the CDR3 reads CASSRYREPNEQYF. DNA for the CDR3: TGTGCCAGCTCACGCTACAGGGAACCCAACGAGCAGTACTTC.